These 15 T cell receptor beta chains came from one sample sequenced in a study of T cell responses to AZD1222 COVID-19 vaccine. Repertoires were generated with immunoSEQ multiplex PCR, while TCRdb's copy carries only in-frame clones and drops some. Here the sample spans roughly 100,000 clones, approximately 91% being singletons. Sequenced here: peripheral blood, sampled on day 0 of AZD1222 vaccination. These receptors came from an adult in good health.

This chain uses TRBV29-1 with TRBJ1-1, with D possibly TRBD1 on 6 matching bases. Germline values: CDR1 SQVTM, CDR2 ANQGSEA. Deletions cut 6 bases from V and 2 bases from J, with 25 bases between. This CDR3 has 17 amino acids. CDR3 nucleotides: TGCAGCGTGGTCACAGGGCAGGGTGCTCTGGCCAACACTGAAGCTTTCTTT. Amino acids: CSVVTGQGALANTEAFF.

The CDR3 sequence: CASSRDRPGQGAYEQYF. CDR3 bases: TGTGCCAGCAGCCGTGACCGACCGGGACAGGGGGCCTACGAGCAGTACTTC. The chain carries TRBV7-8 and TRBJ2-7, with 11 bases identical to TRBD1. The length of the CDR3 is 17 residues. Germline CDR1 is SGHVS and CDR2 is FQNEAQ. J was trimmed by 2 bases and V by 5 bases; bases with no gene match: 11.

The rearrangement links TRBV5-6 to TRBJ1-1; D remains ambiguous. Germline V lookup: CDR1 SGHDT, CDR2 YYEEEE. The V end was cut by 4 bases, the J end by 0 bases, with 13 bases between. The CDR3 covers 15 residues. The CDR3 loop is CASSPDVGMNTEAFF. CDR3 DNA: TGTGCCAGCAGCCCGGATGTAGGCATGAACACTGAAGCTTTCTTT.

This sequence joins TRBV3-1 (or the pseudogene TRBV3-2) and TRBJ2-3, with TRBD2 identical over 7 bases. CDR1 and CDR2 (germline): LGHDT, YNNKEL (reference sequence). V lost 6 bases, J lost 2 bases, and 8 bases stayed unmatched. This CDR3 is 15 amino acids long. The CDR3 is CASSHAAGATDTQYF. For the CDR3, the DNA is TGTGCCAGCAGTCATGCGGCGGGAGCCACAGATACGCAGTATTTT.

This CDR3 is CASSLLLSSYNEQFF. CDR3 nucleotides: TGTGCCAGCAGCTTATTGCTCAGCTCCTACAATGAGCAGTTCTTC. V is TRBV7-3 and J is TRBJ2-1; D gene uncertain. From germline, CDR1 is SGHTA and CDR2 FQGTGA. CDR3 length: 15 residues. V was pared by 2 bases and J by 0 bases, with 8 bases between.

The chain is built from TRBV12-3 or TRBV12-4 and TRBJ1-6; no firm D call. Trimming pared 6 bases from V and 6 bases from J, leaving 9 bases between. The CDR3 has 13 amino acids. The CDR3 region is CASSFQTNSPLHF. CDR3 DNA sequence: TGTGCCAGCAGCTTTCAGACTAATTCACCCCTCCACTTT.

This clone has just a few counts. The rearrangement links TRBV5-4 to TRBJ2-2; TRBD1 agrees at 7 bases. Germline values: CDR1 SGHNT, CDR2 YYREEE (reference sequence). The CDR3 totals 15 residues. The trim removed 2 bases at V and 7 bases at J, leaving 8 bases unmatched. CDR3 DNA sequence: TGTGCCAGCAGCTTTAAAAGGGGGCGAGGCGGGGAGCTGTTTTTT. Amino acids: CASSFKRGRGGELFF.

CDR3 DNA: TGTGCCAGCAGCCGGACAGGGGGAGGGGACGAGCAGTACTTC. Translation: CASSRTGGGDEQYF. The genes are TRBV7-2 and TRBJ2-7; 10 bases fit TRBD1. CDR1 is SGHTA and CDR2 is FQGNSA in the germline V gene. The trim removed 5 bases at V and 5 bases at J, leaving 6 bases unmatched. There are 14 residues in the CDR3.

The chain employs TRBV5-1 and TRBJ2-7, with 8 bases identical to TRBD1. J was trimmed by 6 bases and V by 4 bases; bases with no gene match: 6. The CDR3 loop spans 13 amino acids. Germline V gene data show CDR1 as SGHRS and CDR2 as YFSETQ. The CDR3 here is CASSATDRVEQYF. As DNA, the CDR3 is TGCGCCAGCAGCGCGACGGACAGGGTCGAGCAGTACTTC. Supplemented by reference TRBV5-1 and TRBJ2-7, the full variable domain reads KAGVTQTPRYLIKTRGQQVTLSCSPISGHRSVSWYQQTPGQGLQFLFEYFSETQRNKGNFPGRFSGRQFSNSRSEMNVSTLELGDSALYLCASSATDRVEQYFGPGTRLTVT.

CDR3 loop: CASSLPIANTEAFF. The DNA of the CDR3 is TGTGCCAGCAGCTTGCCGATAGCGAACACTGAAGCTTTCTTT. The chain combines TRBV7-9 with TRBJ1-1, with D unresolved. Germline V gives CDR1 SEHNR, CDR2 FQNEAQ (reference sequence). The CDR3 has 14 residues. Deletions cut 3 bases from V and 1 base from J, with 9 bases between.

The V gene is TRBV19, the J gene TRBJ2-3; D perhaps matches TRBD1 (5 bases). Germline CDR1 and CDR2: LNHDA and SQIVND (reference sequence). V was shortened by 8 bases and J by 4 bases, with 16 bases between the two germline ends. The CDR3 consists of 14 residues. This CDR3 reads CASYDQGFADTQYF. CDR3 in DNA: TGTGCCAGTTACGACCAGGGCTTCGCAGATACGCAGTATTTT.

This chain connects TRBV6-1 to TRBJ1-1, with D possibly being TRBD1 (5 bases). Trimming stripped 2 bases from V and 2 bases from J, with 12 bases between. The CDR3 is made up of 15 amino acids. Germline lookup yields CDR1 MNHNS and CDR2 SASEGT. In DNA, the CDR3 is TGTGCCAGCAGTGAATCCCCCCAGGGCAACACTGAAGCTTTCTTT. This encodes CASSESPQGNTEAFF.

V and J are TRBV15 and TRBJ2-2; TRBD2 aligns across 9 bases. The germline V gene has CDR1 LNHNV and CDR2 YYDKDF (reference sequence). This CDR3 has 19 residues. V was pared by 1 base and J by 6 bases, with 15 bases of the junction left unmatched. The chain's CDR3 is CATSRVLAGQIGGSGELFF. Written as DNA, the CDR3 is TGTGCCACCAGCAGAGTACTAGCGGGCCAAATCGGGGGATCCGGGGAGCTGTTTTTT.

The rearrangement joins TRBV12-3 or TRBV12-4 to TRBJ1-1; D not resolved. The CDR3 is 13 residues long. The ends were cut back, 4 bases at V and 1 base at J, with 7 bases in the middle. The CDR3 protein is CASSSTRNTEAFF. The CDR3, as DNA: TGTGCCAGCAGTTCCACAAGGAACACTGAAGCTTTCTTT.

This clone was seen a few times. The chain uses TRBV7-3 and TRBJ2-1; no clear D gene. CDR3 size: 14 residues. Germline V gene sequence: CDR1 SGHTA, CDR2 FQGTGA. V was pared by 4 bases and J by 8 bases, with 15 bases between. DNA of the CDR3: TGTGCCAGCAGCTCCGAGGCTCCCTCTCATGAGCAGTTCTTC. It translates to CASSSEAPSHEQFF.